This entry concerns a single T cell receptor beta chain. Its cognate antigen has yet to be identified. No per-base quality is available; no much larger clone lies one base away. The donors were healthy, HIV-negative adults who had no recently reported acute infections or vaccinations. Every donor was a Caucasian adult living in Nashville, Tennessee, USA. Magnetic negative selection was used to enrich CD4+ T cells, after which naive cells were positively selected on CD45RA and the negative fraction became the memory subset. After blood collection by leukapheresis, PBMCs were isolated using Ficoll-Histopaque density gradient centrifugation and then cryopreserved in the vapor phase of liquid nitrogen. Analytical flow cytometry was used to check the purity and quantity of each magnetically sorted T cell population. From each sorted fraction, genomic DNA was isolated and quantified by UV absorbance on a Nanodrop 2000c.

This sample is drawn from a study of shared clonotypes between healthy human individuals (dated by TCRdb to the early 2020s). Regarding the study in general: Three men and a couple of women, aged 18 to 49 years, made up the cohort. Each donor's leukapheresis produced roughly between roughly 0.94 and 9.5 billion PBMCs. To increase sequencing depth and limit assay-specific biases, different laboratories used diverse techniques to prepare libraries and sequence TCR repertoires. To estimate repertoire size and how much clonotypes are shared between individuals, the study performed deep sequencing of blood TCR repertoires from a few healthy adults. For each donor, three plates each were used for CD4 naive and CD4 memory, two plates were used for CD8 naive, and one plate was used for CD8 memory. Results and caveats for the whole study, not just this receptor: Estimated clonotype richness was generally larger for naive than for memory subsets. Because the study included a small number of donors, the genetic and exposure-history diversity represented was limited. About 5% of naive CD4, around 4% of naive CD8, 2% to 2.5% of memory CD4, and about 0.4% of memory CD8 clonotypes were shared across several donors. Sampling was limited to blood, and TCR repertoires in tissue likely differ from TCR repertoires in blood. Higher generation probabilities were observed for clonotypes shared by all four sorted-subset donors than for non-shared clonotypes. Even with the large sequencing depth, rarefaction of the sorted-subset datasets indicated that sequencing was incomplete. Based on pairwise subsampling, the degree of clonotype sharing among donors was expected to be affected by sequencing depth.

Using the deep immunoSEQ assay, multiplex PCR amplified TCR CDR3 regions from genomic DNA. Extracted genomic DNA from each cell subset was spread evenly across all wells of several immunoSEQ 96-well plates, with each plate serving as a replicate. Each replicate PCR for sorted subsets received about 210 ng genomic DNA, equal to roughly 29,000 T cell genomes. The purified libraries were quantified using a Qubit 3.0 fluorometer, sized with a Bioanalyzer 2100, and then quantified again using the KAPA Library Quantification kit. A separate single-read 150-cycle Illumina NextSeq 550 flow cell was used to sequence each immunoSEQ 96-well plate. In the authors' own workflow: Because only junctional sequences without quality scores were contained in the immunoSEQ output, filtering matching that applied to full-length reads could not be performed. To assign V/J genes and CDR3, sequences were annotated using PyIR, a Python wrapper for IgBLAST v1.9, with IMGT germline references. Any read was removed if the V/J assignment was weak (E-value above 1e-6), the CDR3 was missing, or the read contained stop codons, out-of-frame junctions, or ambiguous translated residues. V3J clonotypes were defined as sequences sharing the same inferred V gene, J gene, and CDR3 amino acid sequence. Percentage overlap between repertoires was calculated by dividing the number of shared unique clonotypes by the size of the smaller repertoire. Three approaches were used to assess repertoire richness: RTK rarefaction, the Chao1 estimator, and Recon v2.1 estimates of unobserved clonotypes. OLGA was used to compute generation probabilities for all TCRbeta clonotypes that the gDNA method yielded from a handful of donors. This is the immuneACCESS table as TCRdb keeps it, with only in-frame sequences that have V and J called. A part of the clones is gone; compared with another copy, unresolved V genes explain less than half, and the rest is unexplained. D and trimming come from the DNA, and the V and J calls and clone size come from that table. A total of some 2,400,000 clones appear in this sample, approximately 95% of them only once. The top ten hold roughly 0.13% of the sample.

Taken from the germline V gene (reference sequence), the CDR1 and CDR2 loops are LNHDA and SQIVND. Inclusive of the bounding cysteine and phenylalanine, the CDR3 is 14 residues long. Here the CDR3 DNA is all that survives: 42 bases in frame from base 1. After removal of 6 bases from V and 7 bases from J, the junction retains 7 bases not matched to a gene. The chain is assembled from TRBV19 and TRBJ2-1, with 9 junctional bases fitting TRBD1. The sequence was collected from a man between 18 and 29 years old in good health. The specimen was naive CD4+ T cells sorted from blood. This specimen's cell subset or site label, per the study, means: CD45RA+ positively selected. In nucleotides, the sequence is TGTGCCAGTAGCCCGGGACAGGGAAGGAATGAGCAGTTCTTC. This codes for CASSPGQGRNEQFF.